These T cell receptor beta chains were read from a single sample in a study of shared clonotypes between healthy human individuals. TCRdb's table, derived via immunoSEQ multiplex PCR, lists solely in-frame clones and lacks some. The table has about 700,000 clones, approximately 79% seen once. Sequences were obtained from memory CD4+ T cells sorted from blood. All receptors come from a young woman in good health. CDR3s include the opening cysteine and the closing phenylalanine or tryptophan. The D gene is left open where the match is weak. A clone size is listed for some rows: how often the clone was seen (once, few, many), or a class if it is expanded.

TRBJ2-7 | TRBD2 | TRBV2 | . | CASSDGGTSGSYEQYF | TGTGCCAGCAGTGACGGCGGGACTAGCGGGAGTTACGAGCAGTACTTC
TRBJ2-2 | . | TRBV5-4 | many | CASSLGDGVRTGELFF | TGTGCCAGCAGCTTGGGGGACGGTGTTCGAACCGGGGAGCTGTTTTTT
TRBJ2-7 | . | TRBV20-1 | . | CSAIDRYEQYF | TGCAGTGCTATCGATCGCTACGAGCAGTACTTC
TRBJ2-1 | TRBD2 | TRBV6-5 | few | CASSYLRTSGSNEQFF | TGTGCCAGCAGTTACCTACGGACTAGCGGGAGCAATGAGCAGTTCTTC
TRBJ2-7 | . | TRBV4-1 | . | CASSKVDNSYEQYF | TGCGCCAGCAGCAAGGTCGACAACTCCTACGAGCAGTACTTC
TRBJ1-1 | . | TRBV25-1 | . | CASVGLLNTEAFF | TGTGCCAGCGTCGGTTTATTGAACACTGAAGCTTTCTTT
TRBJ1-1 | . | TRBV19 | . | CASRRGPNTEAFF | TGTGCCAGCCGCCGTGGCCCGAACACTGAAGCTTTCTTT
TRBJ1-3 | TRBD1 | TRBV10-3 | . | CAIRGTGGSGNTIYF | TGTGCCATCAGGGGGACAGGGGGCTCTGGAAACACCATATATTTT
TRBJ2-1 | TRBD2 | TRBV2 | . | CASGLARSNEQFF | TGTGCCAGCGGACTAGCGCGTTCCAATGAGCAGTTCTTC
TRBJ2-7 | TRBD2 | TRBV5-6 | . | CASSFPGLAGSYEQYF | TGTGCCAGCAGCTTCCCGGGACTAGCGGGCTCCTACGAGCAGTACTTC
TRBJ2-1 | . | TRBV7-2 | few | CASSTYLQDGQFF | TGTGCCAGCAGCACCTATCTCCAGGACGGGCAGTTCTTC
TRBJ2-3 | . | TRBV6-6 | . | CASSTGRRLETDTQYF | TGTGCCAGCTCCACCGGGAGACGTCTCGAGACAGATACGCAGTATTTT
TRBJ2-2 | . | TRBV27 | . | CASRLTGYNTGELFF | TGTGCCAGCAGGCTGACAGGATATAACACCGGGGAGCTGTTTTTT
TRBJ1-1 | . | TRBV2 | . | CASSFSGGDTEAFF | TGTGCCAGCAGTTTTTCGGGTGGGGACACTGAAGCTTTCTTT
TRBJ1-2 | . | TRBV5-6 | . | CASSVGWDRGYTF | TGTGCCAGCAGCGTTGGGTGGGACCGCGGCTACACCTTC
TRBJ2-7 | . | TRBV10-1 | . | CASSESLRGEQYF | TGCGCCAGCAGTGAGTCGTTGCGGGGCGAGCAGTACTTC
TRBJ2-3 | . | TRBV5-1 | . | CASSLAGGTYTDTQYF | TGCGCCAGCAGCTTGGCGGGCGGGACTTACACAGATACGCAGTATTTT
TRBJ2-3 | TRBD2 | TRBV5-4 | . | CASSLSGGDTQYF | TGTGCCAGCAGCTTGTCGGGAGGAGATACGCAGTATTTT
TRBJ2-1 | . | TRBV5-1 | . | CASSLGRGTRLYNEQFF | TGCGCCAGCAGCTTGGGACGCGGGACACGATTATACAATGAGCAGTTCTTC
TRBJ1-3 | . | TRBV4-2 | . | CASSPLEGRLSGNTIYF | TGTGCCAGCAGCCCACTAGAGGGTCGGCTCTCTGGAAACACCATATATTTT
TRBJ2-3 | . | TRBV2 | . | CASSEGLSASTDTQYF | TGTGCCAGCAGTGAAGGCCTGAGCGCTAGCACAGATACGCAGTATTTT
TRBJ2-1 | . | TRBV11-3 | . | CASSPQLEGEQFF | TGTGCCAGCAGCCCACAACTGGAGGGTGAGCAGTTCTTC
TRBJ2-3 | TRBD2 | TRBV11-3 | . | CASSLSGAGTQYF | TGTGCCAGCAGCTTGAGCGGGGCAGGGACGCAGTATTTT
TRBJ1-1 | . | TRBV19 | many | CASSKGPENTEAFF | TGTGCCAGTAGCAAGGGACCGGAGAACACTGAAGCTTTCTTT
TRBJ1-5 | . | TRBV16 | many | CASSLGLENQPQHF | TGTGCCAGCAGCCTGGGACTGGAAAATCAGCCCCAGCATTTT
TRBJ2-5 | TRBD2 | TRBV9 | . | CASSHFSGAAETQYF | TGTGCCAGCAGCCATTTTAGCGGGGCAGCGGAGACCCAGTACTTC
TRBJ1-1 | TRBD1 | TRBV10-1 | . | CASSALLPGTAEAFF | TGCGCCAGCAGTGCTCTTCTTCCCGGGACAGCGGAAGCTTTCTTT
TRBJ2-7 | TRBD2 | TRBV28 | . | CATTRGDYEQYF | TGTGCCACCACTCGGGGGGACTACGAGCAGTACTTC
TRBJ2-3 | . | TRBV20-1 | once | CSATSTDTQYF | TGCAGTGCTACTAGCACAGATACGCAGTATTTT
TRBJ2-6 | . | TRBV5-1 | . | CASSPVGKESGANVLTF | TGCGCCAGCAGCCCGGTAGGGAAAGAATCCGGGGCCAACGTCCTGACTTTC
TRBJ2-2 | . | TRBV7-3 | few | CASSLSPGELFF | TGTGCCAGCAGCTTAAGTCCCGGGGAGCTGTTTTTT
TRBJ1-2 | . | TRBV11-2 | . | CASNPVGRTNYGYTF | TGTGCCAGCAACCCCGTGGGGAGGACTAACTATGGCTACACCTTC
TRBJ2-7 | TRBD1 | TRBV5-1 | . | CASTLGTANYEQYF | TGCGCCAGCACCCTCGGGACAGCAAACTACGAGCAGTACTTC
TRBJ2-5 | TRBD1 | TRBV5-1 | . | CASSLGPQGGETQYF | TGCGCCAGCAGCCTGGGTCCACAGGGGGGAGAGACCCAGTACTTC
TRBJ2-2 | TRBD1 | TRBV6-6 | . | CASSFRQGANTGELFF | TGTGCCAGCAGTTTCCGACAGGGGGCGAACACCGGGGAGCTGTTTTTT
TRBJ2-7 | TRBD1 | TRBV28 | . | CASRADRVYEQYF | TGTGCCAGCAGGGCCGACAGGGTCTACGAGCAGTACTTC
TRBJ1-1 | . | TRBV6-5 | . | CASSYSPKSTEAFF | TGTGCCAGCAGTTACTCACCCAAATCCACTGAAGCTTTCTTT
TRBJ2-2 | . | TRBV11-2 | . | CASSRFNPGELFF | TGTGCCAGCAGCCGGTTCAATCCCGGGGAGCTGTTTTTT
TRBJ1-5 | . | TRBV7-2 | . | CASSRDSNSNQPQHF | TGTGCCAGCAGCCGCGACAGTAATAGCAATCAGCCCCAGCATTTT
TRBJ2-2 | . | TRBV28 | . | CASSSPGGGFTGELFF | TGTGCCAGCAGTTCCCCAGGGGGAGGGTTCACCGGGGAGCTGTTTTTT
TRBJ1-1 | TRBD1 | TRBV25-1 | . | CASSEPGTGQEAFF | TGTGCCAGCAGTGAGCCCGGGACAGGCCAAGAAGCTTTCTTT
TRBJ2-3 | TRBD2 | TRBV5-4 | . | CASSRGLAGEGDTQYF | TGTGCCAGCAGCCGAGGACTAGCGGGAGAAGGGGATACGCAGTATTTT
TRBJ1-2 | . | TRBV28 | . | CASSSTDRLNGYTF | TGTGCCAGCAGTTCGACGGACAGACTCAATGGCTACACCTTC
TRBJ1-4 | . | TRBV7-9 | once | CASSRAEKLFF | TGTGCCAGCAGCAGGGCTGAAAAACTGTTTTTT
TRBJ2-7 | . | TRBV28 | . | CASSSDIRLEQYF | TGTGCCAGCAGTTCCGACATACGATTGGAGCAGTACTTC
TRBJ2-5 | TRBD2 | TRBV15 | . | CATRPYKAGYAVTQYF | TGTGCCACCAGACCATATAAAGCGGGATATGCGGTGACCCAGTACTTC
TRBJ2-7 | TRBD1 | TRBV2 | . | CASSGWDSSYEQYF | TGTGCCAGCAGCGGTTGGGACAGCTCCTACGAGCAGTACTTC
TRBJ1-6 | . | TRBV5-8 | . | CASSTSGGWSPLHF | TGTGCCAGCAGCACTTCAGGCGGTTGGTCACCCCTCCACTTT
TRBJ2-1 | . | TRBV1 | . | CTGGVGYNEQFF | TGCACCGGTGGAGTCGGATACAATGAGCAGTTCTTC
TRBJ2-1 | . | TRBV25-1 | . | CASSDKSSYNEQFF | TGTGCCAGCAGTGACAAGAGCTCCTACAATGAGCAGTTCTTC
TRBJ2-5 | . | TRBV28 | . | CASSLGAGTQYF | TGTGCCAGCAGTTTGGGAGCCGGGACCCAGTACTTC
TRBJ2-7 | . | TRBV28 | once | CASNKQGYEQYF | TGTGCCAGCAATAAACAGGGCTACGAGCAGTACTTC
TRBJ1-5 | . | TRBV30 | . | CAWGPPTDDSNQPQHF | TGTGCCTGGGGTCCCCCGACGGATGATAGCAATCAGCCCCAGCATTTT
TRBJ2-3 | . | TRBV27 | many | CASSLGDGTDTQYF | TGTGCCAGCAGTTTGGGGGATGGCACAGATACGCAGTATTTT
TRBJ2-7 | . | TRBV28 | once | CASRSDTWEQYF | TGTGCCAGCAGGTCGGACACCTGGGAGCAGTACTTC
TRBJ1-3 | . | TRBV11-2 | few | CASSLSDQTGTIYF | TGTGCCAGCAGCTTGTCCGATCAAACGGGCACCATATATTTT
TRBJ1-1 | TRBD1 | TRBV6-6 | . | CASSQQGGMNTEAFF | TGTGCCAGCAGTCAGCAGGGGGGCATGAACACTGAAGCTTTCTTT
TRBJ1-5 | . | TRBV7-6 | . | CASSLEWGGRQPQHF | TGTGCCAGCAGCTTAGAGTGGGGAGGCAGGCAGCCCCAGCATTTT
TRBJ2-1 | TRBD1 | TRBV28 | . | CASSTIIRQGAREQFF | TGTGCCAGCAGTACTATAATTCGACAGGGGGCAAGGGAGCAGTTCTTC